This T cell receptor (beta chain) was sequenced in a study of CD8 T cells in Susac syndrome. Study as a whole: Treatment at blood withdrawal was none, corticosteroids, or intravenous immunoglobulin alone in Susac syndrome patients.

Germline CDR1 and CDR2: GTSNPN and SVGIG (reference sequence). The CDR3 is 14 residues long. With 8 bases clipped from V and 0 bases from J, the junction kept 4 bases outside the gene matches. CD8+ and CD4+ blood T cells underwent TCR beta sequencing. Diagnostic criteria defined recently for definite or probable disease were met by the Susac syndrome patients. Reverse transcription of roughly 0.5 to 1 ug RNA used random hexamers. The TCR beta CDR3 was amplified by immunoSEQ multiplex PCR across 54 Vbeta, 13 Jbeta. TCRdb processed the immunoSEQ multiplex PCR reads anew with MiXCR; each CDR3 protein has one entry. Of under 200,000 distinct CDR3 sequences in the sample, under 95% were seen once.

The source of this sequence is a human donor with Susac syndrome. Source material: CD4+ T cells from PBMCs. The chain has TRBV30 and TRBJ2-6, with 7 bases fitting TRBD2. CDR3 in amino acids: CAGGGNSGANVLTF. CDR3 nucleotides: TGTGCCGGGGGGGGGAACTCTGGGGCCAACGTCCTGACTTTC.